This TCR beta chain is drawn from a study of blood T cell repertoires in COVID-19. Study overall: The United States, Italy and Spain were the sources of the acute and convalescent COVID-19 samples.

This CDR3 comprises 15 residues. Germline CDR1 MNHEY, CDR2 SVGAGI. V was pared by 6 bases and J by 9 bases, with 13 bases of the junction left unmatched. The Seattle site enrolled patients during active infection and followed them longitudinally. The authors' processing: Estimates of nucleated cell counts were drawn from the amplification of reference gene primers. Only in-frame clones appear in the TCRdb table, and some are missing; sequencing was by immunoSEQ multiplex PCR. The D gene and trimming were derived from the DNA, and the V and J assignments and clone size from that table. This sample carries roughly 150,000 clones, 70% to 90% of them seen once, and the ten largest clones take over 2%. A single count supports this clone.

The sequence was collected from a woman aged 80 or over with COVID-19, enrolled during active disease. Sequencing was done on a sample of peripheral blood. This rearrangement joins TRBV6-5 to TRBJ2-1; 8 bases are shared with TRBD1. CDR3 coding DNA: TGTGCCAGCAGGCAGTCCCCGGGACAGGACGGTGAGCAGTTCTTC. Its translation: CASRQSPGQDGEQFF.